In this sample, the clone carrying this T cell receptor beta chain turned up a few times. Its specificity is unknown. PCR primers comprised 60 Vbeta and 13 Jbeta primers. Profiled with immunoSEQ multiplex PCR; TCRdb holds only in-frame clones, not every one. The repertoire includes some 100,000 clones, 75% to 85% of them detected once, and around 4% sits in the top ten. CDR1 is MNHNS, CDR2 SASEGT, per germline. The length of the CDR3 is 15 residues. V was pared by 6 bases and J by 4 bases, with 7 bases of the junction left unmatched. These data originate in a study of cytomegalovirus exposure and HLA in healthy donors. Study results and limitations: Cytomegalovirus association was assigned to about 150 TCR beta chains.

This clonotype was obtained from a female donor in good health and CMV-seropositive. V usage is TRBV6-1 and J usage is TRBJ2-3; 10 nucleotides match TRBD1. Sequencing input: PBMCs. CDR3 DNA: TGTGCCAGCAGCGGGGGACAGGGGTCCCCAGATACGCAGTATTTT. This gives the protein CASSGGQGSPDTQYF.